These 2 T cell receptor beta chains were sequenced from one sample in a study of T-cell memory formation after mild COVID-19. Each CDR3 protein is one row after TCRdb ran MiXCR on the 5' RACE reads. The data hold about 320,000 distinct CDR3 sequences, with roughly an eighth observed a single time. The sequencing sample was made of PBMCs or a T cell subset sorted from them (not recorded which). These receptors originate from a man aged 18 to 30 who had mild COVID-19 (a few samples of this study predate the infection). Cell type and time point are not known.

This clonotype occurred many times. Here the CDR3 reads CSTGTSGQETQYF. CDR3 in DNA: TGCAGCACCGGGACTAGCGGTCAAGAGACCCAGTACTTC. The V gene is TRBV29-1, the J gene TRBJ2-5; 11 bases agree with TRBD2. The germline gives CDR1 SQVTM, CDR2 ANQGSEA. J gave up 2 bases and V 8 bases, and 4 bases lay outside the gene matches. CDR3 length equals 13 residues.

This clonotype was seen a few times. The CDR3 sequence: CASSKGLLATYEQYF. CDR3 sequence (DNA): TGTGCCAGCAGCAAGGGCCTCCTAGCGACCTACGAGCAGTACTTC. The J gene is TRBJ2-7, the V gene TRBV5-6; D perhaps matches TRBD2 (6 bases). Germline assignment: CDR1 SGHDT and CDR2 YYEEEE. The CDR3 loop spans 15 amino acids. V lost 4 bases to trimming and J lost 2 bases, with 16 bases between them.